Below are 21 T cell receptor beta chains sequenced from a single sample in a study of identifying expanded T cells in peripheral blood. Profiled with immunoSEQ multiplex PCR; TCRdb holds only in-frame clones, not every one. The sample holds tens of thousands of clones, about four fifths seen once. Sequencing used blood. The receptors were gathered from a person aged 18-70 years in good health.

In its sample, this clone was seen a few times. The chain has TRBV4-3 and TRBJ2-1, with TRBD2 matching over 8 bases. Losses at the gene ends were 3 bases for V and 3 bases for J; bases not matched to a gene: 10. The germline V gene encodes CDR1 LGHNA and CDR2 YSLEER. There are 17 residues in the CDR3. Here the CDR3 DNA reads TGCGCCAGCAGCCACCTAGCTTCCGGGACTAGCTACAATGAGCAGTTCTTC. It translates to CASSHLASGTSYNEQFF.

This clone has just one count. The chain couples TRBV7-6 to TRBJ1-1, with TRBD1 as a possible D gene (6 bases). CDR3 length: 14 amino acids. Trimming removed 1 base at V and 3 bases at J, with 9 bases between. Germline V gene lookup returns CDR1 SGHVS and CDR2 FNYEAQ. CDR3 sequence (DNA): TGTGCCAGCAGCTTAGGGACAGATCACACTGAAGCTTTCTTT. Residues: CASSLGTDHTEAFF.

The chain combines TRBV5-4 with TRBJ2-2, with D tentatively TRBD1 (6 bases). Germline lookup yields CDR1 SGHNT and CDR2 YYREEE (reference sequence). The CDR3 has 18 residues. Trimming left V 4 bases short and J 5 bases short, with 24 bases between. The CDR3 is CASSPTLGQGSSTGELFF. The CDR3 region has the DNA TGTGCCAGCAGCCCTACCTTGGGGCAGGGGTCGTCGACCGGGGAGCTGTTTTTT.

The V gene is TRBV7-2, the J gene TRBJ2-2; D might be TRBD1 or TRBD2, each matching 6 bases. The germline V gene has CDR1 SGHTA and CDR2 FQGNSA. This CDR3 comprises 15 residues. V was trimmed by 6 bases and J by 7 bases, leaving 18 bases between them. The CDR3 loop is CASRINGGAGGELFF. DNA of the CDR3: TGTGCCAGCAGAATTAACGGGGGCGCGGGCGGGGAGCTGTTTTTT.

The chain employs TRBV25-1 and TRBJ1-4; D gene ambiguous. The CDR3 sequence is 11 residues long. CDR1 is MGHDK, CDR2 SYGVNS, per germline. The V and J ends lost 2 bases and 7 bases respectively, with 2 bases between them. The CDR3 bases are TGTGCCAGCAGTGAACGTGAAAAACTGTTTTTT. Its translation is CASSEREKLFF. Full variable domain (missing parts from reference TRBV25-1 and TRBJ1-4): EADIYQTPRYLVIGTGKKITLECSQTMGHDKMYWYQQDPGMELHLIHYSYGVNSTEKGDLSSESTVSRIRTEHFPLTLESARPSHTSQYLCASSEREKLFFGSGTQLSVL.

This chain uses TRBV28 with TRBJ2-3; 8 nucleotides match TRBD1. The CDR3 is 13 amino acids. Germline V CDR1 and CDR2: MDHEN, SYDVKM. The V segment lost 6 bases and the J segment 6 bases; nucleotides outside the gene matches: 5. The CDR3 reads CASSIAGGDTQYF. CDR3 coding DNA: TGTGCCAGCAGCATCGCAGGGGGCGATACGCAGTATTTT.

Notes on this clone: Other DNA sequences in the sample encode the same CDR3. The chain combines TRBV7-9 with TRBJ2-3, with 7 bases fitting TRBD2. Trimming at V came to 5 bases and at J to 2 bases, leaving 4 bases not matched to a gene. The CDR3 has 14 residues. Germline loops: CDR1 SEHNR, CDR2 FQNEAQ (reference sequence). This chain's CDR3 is CASSPRDYTDTQYF. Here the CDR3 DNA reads TGTGCCAGCAGCCCCAGGGACTACACAGATACGCAGTATTTT.

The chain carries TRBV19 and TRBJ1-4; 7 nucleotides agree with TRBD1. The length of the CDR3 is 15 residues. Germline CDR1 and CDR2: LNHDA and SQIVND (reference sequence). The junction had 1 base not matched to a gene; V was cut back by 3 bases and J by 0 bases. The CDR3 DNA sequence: TGTGCCAGTAGTATCGGACAGGCAACTAATGAAAAACTGTTTTTT. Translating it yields CASSIGQATNEKLFF.

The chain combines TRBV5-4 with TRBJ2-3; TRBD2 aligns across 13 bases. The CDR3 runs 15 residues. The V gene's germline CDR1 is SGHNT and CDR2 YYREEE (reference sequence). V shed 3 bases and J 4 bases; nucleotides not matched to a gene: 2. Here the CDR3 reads CASSSGLAGADTQYF. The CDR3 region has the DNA TGTGCCAGCAGCTCAGGACTAGCGGGAGCAGATACGCAGTATTTT.

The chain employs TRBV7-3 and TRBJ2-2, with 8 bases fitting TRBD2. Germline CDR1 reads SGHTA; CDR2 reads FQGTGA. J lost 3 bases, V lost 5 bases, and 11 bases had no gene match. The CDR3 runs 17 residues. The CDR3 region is CASSTGLAAKDTGELFF. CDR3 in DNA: TGTGCCAGCAGCACAGGACTAGCCGCAAAGGACACCGGGGAGCTGTTTTTT.

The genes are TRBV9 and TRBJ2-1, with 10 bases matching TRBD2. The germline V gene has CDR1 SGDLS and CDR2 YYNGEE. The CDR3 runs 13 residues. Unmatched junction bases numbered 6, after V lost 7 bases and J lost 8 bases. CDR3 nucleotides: TGTGCCAGCGGGGCTAGCGGGAGTGATGAGCAGTTCTTC. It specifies CASGASGSDEQFF. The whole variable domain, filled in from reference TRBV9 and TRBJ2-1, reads DSGVTQTPKHLITATGQRVTLRCSPRSGDLSVYWYQQSLDQGLQFLIQYYNGEERAKGNILERFSAQQFPDLHSELNLSSLELGDSALYFCASGASGSDEQFFGPGTRLTVL.

CDR3 amino acids: CASSYETGGRGETQYF. Here the CDR3 DNA reads TGTGCCAGCAGTTACGAGACAGGGGGTCGGGGAGAGACCCAGTACTTC. This chain connects TRBV6-5 to TRBJ2-5, with 9 bases lining up with TRBD1. Germline lookup yields CDR1 MNHEY and CDR2 SVGAGI. V trimming: 2 bases; J trimming: 4 bases; junction bases outside the gene matches: 8. The CDR3 sequence is 16 residues long.

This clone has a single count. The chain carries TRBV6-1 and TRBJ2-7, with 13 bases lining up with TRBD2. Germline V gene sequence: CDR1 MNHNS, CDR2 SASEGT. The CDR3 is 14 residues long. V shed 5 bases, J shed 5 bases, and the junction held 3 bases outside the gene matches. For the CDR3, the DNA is TGTGCCAGCAGTCGGACTAGCGGGAGTAACGAGCAGTACTTC. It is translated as CASSRTSGSNEQYF.

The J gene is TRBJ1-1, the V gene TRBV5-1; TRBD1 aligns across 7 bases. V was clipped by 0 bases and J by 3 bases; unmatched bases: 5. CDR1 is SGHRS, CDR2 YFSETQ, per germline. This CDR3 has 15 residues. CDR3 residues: CASSLETGAYTEAFF. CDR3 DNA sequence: TGCGCCAGCAGCTTGGAAACAGGGGCGTACACTGAAGCTTTCTTT.

For the CDR3, the DNA is TGTGCCAGCAGCAGACAGGGCTCTGGGGCCAACGTCCTGACTTTC. It encodes CASSRQGSGANVLTF. The chain couples TRBV5-4 to TRBJ2-6; 7 positions agree with TRBD1. The CDR3 loop spans 15 amino acids. Germline V CDR1 and CDR2: SGHNT, YYREEE (reference sequence). V shed 4 bases, J shed 0 bases, and the junction held 1 base outside the gene matches.

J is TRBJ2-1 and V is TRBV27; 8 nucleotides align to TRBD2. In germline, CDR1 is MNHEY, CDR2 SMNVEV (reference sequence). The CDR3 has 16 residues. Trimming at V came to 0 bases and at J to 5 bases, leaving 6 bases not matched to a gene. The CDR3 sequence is CASSLSRAGGNNEQFF. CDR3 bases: TGTGCCAGCAGTTTATCGAGGGCGGGGGGTAACAATGAGCAGTTCTTC.

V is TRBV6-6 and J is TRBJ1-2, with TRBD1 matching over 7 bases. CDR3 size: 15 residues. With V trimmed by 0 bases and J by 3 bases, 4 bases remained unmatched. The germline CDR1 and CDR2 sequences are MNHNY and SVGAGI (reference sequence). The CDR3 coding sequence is TGTGCCAGCAGTTACTCTCCCGACAGGGACTATGGCTACACCTTC. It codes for CASSYSPDRDYGYTF.

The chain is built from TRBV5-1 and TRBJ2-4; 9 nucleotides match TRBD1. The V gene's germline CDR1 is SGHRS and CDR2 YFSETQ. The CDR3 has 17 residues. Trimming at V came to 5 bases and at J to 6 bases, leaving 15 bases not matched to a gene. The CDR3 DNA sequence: TGCGCCAGCAGTCGGGACAGGGACTGGGGTGGGCTAAACATTCAGTACTTC. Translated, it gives CASSRDRDWGGLNIQYF.

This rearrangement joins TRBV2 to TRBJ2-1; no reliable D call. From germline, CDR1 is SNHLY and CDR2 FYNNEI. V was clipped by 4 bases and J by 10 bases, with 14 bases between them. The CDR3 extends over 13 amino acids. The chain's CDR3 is CASSVNPLREQFF. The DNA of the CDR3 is TGTGCCAGCAGTGTAAACCCTCTGAGGGAGCAGTTCTTC.

This CDR3 reads CASSRAGGQDEQYF. In nucleotides, the CDR3 is TGTGCCAGCAGCAGAGCGGGAGGCCAGGACGAGCAGTACTTC. The chain uses TRBV5-7 and TRBJ2-7; 9 nucleotides match TRBD2. TRBV5-7 is noted as an ORF with a role that remains uncertain. The length of the CDR3 is 14 residues. Losses at the gene ends were 4 bases for V and 5 bases for J; bases not matched to a gene: 7.

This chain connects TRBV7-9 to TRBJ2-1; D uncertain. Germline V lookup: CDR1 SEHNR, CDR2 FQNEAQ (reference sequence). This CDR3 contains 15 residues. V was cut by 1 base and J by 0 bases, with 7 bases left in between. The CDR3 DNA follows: TGTGCCAGCAGCTTAGTCTTAAGCTCCTACAATGAGCAGTTCTTC. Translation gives CASSLVLSSYNEQFF.